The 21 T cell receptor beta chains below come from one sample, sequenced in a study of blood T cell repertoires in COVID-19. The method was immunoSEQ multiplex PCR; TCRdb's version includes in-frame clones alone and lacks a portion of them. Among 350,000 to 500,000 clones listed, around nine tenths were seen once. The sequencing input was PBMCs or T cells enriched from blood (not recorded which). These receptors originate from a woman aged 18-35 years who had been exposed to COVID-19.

CDR3 residues: CASSSGTVDEKLFF. DNA of the CDR3: TGTGCCAGCAGCTCCGGGACAGTGGATGAAAAACTGTTTTTT. This sequence joins TRBV3-1 (or the pseudogene TRBV3-2) and TRBJ1-4, with 7 bases lining up with TRBD1. The CDR3 covers 14 residues. V lost 5 bases and J lost 6; bases outside the gene matches: 6. CDR1 and CDR2 (germline): LGHDT, YNNKEL (reference sequence).

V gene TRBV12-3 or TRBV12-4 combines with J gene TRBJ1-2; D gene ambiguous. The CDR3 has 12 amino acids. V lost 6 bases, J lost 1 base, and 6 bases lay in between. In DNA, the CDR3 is TGTGCCAGCAGCAACATTAACTATGGCTACACCTTC. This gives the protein CASSNINYGYTF.

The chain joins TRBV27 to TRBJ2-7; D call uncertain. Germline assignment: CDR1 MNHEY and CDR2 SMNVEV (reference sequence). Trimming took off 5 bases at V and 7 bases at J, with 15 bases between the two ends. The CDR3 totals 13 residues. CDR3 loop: CASSLLSSREQYF. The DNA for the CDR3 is TGTGCCAGCAGTCTCCTAAGCTCGCGGGAGCAGTACTTC.

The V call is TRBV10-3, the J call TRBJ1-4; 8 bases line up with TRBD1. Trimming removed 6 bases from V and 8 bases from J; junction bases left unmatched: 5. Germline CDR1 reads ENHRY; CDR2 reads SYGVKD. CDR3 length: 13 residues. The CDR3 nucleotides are TGTGCCATCAGCGCAGGGGGCGACGAAAAACTGTTTTTT. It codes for CAISAGGDEKLFF.

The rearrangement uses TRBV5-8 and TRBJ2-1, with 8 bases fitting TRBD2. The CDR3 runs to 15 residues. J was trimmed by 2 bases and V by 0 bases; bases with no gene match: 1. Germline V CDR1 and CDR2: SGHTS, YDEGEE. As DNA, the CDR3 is TGTGCCAGCAGCTTGGCGACTAGCGCCTACAATGAGCAGTTCTTC. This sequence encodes CASSLATSAYNEQFF.

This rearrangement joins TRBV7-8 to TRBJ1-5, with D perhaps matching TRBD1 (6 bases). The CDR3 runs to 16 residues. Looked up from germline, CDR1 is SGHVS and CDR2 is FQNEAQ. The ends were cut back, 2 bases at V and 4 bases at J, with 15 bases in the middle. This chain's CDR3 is CASSLSRGLSNQPQHF. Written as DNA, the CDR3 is TGTGCCAGCAGCTTAAGCAGGGGCCTCTCTAATCAGCCCCAGCATTTT.

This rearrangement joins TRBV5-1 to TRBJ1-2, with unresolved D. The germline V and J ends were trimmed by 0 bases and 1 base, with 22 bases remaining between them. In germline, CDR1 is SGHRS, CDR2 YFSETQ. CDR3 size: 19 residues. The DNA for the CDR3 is TGCGCCAGCAGCTTGGTCCCCCGGCTTAGAGGGCCTTATAACTATGGCTACACCTTC. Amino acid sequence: CASSLVPRLRGPYNYGYTF. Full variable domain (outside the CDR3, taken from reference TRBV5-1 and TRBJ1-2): KAGVTQTPRYLIKTRGQQVTLSCSPISGHRSVSWYQQTPGQGLQFLFEYFSETQRNKGNFPGRFSGRQFSNSRSEMNVSTLELGDSALYLCASSLVPRLRGPYNYGYTFGSGTRLTVV.

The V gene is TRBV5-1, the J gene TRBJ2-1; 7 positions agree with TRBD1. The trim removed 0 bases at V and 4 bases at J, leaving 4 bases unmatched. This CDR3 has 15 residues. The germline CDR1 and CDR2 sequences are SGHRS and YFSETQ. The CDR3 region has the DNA TGCGCCAGCAGCTTGGGGACAGGATATTACAATGAGCAGTTCTTC. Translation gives CASSLGTGYYNEQFF. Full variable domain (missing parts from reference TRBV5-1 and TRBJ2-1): KAGVTQTPRYLIKTRGQQVTLSCSPISGHRSVSWYQQTPGQGLQFLFEYFSETQRNKGNFPGRFSGRQFSNSRSEMNVSTLELGDSALYLCASSLGTGYYNEQFFGPGTRLTVL.

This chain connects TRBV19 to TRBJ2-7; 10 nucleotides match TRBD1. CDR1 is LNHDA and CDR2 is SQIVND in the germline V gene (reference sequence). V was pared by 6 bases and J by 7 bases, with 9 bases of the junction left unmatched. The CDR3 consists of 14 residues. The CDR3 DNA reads TGTGCCAGTAGCCGGGGACAGGGGATAGATGAGCAGTACTTC. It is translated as CASSRGQGIDEQYF.

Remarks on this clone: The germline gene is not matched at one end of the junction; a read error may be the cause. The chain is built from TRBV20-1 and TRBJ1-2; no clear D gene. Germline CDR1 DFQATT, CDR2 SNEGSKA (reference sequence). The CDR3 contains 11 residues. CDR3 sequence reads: CSAMWSDSSAF. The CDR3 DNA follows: TGCAGTGCTATGTGGTCGGACTCCTCCGCCTTC.

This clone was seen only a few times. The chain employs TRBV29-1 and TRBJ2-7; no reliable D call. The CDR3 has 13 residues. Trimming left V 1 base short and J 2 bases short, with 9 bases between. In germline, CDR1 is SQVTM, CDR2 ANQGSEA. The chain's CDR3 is CSVEGRFTYEQYF. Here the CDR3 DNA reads TGCAGCGTTGAAGGCAGGTTCACCTACGAGCAGTACTTC.

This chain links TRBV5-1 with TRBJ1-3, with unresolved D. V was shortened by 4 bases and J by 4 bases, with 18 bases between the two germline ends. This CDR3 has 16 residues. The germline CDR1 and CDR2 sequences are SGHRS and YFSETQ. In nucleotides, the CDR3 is TGCGCCAGCAGCCAAGGCGAGGGATCTTACGGAAACACCATATATTTT. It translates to CASSQGEGSYGNTIYF.

CDR3 bases: TGTGCCAGCAGCAGAAAGACAGCTTCCTCGAACACCGGGGAGCTGTTTTTT. This translates into CASSRKTASSNTGELFF. J is TRBJ2-2 and V is TRBV3-1 (or the pseudogene TRBV3-2); possible D gene TRBD1, 5 bases. Trimming stripped 5 bases from V and 0 bases from J, with 16 bases between. This CDR3 is built from 17 residues. Germline CDR1 is LGHDT and CDR2 is YNNKEL (reference sequence).

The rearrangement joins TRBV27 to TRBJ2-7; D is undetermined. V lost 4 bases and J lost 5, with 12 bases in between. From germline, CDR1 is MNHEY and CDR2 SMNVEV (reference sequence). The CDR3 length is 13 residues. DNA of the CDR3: TGTGCCAGCAGTTCCATGAGGCTCCACGAGCAGTACTTC. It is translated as CASSSMRLHEQYF.

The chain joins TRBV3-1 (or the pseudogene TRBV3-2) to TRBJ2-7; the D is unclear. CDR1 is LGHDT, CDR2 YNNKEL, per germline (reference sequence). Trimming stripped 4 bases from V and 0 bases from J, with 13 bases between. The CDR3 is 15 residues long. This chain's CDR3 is CASSLSLESSYEQYF. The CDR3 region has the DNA TGTGCCAGCAGCCTCAGTCTAGAATCCTCCTACGAGCAGTACTTC.

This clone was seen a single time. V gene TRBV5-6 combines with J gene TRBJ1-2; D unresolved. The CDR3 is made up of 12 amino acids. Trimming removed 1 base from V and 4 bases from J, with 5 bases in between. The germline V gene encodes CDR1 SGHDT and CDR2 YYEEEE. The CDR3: CASSLSTYGYTF. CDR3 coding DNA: TGTGCCAGCAGCTTGTCTACCTATGGCTACACCTTC.

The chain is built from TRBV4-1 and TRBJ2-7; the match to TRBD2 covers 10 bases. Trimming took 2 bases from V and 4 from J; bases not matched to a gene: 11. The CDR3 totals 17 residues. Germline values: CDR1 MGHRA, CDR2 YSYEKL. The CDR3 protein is CASSQNPVLAGDYEQYF. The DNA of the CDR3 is TGCGCCAGCAGCCAAAACCCTGTTCTAGCGGGAGATTACGAGCAGTACTTC.

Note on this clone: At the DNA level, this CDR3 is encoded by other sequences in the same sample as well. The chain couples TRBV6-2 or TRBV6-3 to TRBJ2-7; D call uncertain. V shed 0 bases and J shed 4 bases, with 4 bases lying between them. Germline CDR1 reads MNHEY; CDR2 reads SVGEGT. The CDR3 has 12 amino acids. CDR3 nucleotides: TGTGCCAGCAGTTACTCGTCGTACGAGCAGTACTTC. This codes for CASSYSSYEQYF.

CDR3 in DNA: TGTGCCACCAGTGACAGGACTAGCGGTTCCGAGCAGTACTTC. This gives the protein CATSDRTSGSEQYF. The genes are TRBV24-1 and TRBJ2-7; 10 bases are a match to TRBD2. Germline assignment: CDR1 KGHDR and CDR2 SFDVKD. V lost 4 bases to trimming and J lost 6 bases; unmatched junction nucleotides: 5. The length of the CDR3 is 14 residues.

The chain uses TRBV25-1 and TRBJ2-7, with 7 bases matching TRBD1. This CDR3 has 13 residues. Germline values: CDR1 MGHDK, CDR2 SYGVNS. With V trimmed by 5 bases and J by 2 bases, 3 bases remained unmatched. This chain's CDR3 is CASSPDRTYEQYF. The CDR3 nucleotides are TGTGCCAGCAGTCCGGACAGGACCTACGAGCAGTACTTC.

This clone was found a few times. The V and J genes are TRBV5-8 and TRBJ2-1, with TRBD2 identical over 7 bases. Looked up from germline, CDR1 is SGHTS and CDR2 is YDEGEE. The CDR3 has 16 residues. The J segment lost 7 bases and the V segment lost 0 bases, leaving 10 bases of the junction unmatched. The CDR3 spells CASSLGLFGRWNEQFF. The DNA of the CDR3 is TGTGCCAGCAGCTTGGGACTTTTCGGGAGGTGGAATGAGCAGTTCTTC.